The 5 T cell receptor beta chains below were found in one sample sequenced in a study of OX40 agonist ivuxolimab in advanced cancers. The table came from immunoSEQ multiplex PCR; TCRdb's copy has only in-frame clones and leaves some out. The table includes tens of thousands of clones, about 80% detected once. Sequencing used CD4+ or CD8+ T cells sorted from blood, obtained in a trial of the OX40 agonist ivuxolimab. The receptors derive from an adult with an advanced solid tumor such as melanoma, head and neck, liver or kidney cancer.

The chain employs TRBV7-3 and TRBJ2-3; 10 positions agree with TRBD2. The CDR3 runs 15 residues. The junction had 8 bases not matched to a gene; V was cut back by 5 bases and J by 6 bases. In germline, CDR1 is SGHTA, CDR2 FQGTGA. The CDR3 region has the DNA TGTGCCAGCAGCGCCAACTCGGGACTAGCGGATACGCAGTATTTT. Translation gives CASSANSGLADTQYF. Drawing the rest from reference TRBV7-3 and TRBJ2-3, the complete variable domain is GAGVSQTPSNKVTEKGKYVELRCDPISGHTALYWYRQSLGQGPEFLIYFQGTGAADDSGLPNDRFFAVRPEGSVSTLKIQRTERGDSAVYLCASSANSGLADTQYFGPGTRLTVL.

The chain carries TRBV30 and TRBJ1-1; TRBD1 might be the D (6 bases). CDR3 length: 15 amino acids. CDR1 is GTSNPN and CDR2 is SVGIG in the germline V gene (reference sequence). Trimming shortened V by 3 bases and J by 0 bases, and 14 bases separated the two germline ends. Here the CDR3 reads CAWRGDTLMNTEAFF. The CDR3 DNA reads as TGTGCCTGGAGGGGGGACACACTCATGAACACTGAAGCTTTCTTT.

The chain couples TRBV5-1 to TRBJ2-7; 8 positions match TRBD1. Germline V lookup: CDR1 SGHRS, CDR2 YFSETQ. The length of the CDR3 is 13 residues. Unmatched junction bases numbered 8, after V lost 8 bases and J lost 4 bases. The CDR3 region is CASSSRDRYEQYF. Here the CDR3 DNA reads TGCGCCAGTTCGTCCCGGGACAGGTACGAGCAGTACTTC. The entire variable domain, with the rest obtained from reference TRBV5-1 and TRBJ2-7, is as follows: KAGVTQTPRYLIKTRGQQVTLSCSPISGHRSVSWYQQTPGQGLQFLFEYFSETQRNKGNFPGRFSGRQFSNSRSEMNVSTLELGDSALYLCASSSRDRYEQYFGPGTRLTVT.

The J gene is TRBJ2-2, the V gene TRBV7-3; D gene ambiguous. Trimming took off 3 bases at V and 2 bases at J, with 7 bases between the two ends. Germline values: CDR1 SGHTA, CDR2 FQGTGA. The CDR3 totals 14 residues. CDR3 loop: CASSFAVNTGELFF. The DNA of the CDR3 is TGTGCCAGCAGCTTCGCTGTAAACACCGGGGAGCTGTTTTTT.

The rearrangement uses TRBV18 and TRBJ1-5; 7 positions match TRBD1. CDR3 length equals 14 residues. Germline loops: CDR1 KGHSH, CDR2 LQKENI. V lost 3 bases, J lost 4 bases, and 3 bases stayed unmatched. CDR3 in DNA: TGTGCCAGCTCACCTGGGACAGAAAATCAGCCCCAGCATTTT. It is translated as CASSPGTENQPQHF.